This TCR beta chain was identified during a study of CD8+ T cells in alopecia areata. Overall study context: Those treated were given oral tofacitinib at 5 to 10 mg twice daily.

This CDR3 region has 13 residues. CDR1 and CDR2 (germline): SQVTM, ANQGSEA. The V end lost 4 bases, the J end lost 2 bases, and 12 bases lay between the germline ends. cDNA prepared by RNA extraction and subsequent reverse transcription served as the template for sequencing. Here immunoSEQ multiplex PCR was the method, and the copy in TCRdb shows in-frame clones only, minus some. This sample carries fewer than 250,000 clones, roughly 60% of them seen once, and the ten largest clones take under 1.2%. Treatment in this sample: oral pan-JAK inhibitor, 5-10 mg twice daily. PBMC-derived CD4+ and CD8+ T cells were sorted. Overall study findings and caveats: TCR sharing was clearer in mice than between patients, perhaps partly owing to patient HLA diversity. Scalp clonality and expanded CD8+ clones among the top 100 showed significant decreases with tofacitinib.

Only a few counts were recorded for this clone. What it binds is not known. This chain links TRBV29-1 with TRBJ2-7; possibly TRBD1 or TRBD2 for D (5 bases each). Sequences were derived from CD4+ T cells sorted from blood, sampled at week 24, from a patient treated with tofacitinib. This receptor was identified in a human donor with alopecia areata. CDR3 residues: CSVVGTRTYEQYF. In nucleotides, the CDR3 is TGCAGCGTTGTGGGGACCCGTACCTACGAGCAGTACTTC.